The clone carrying this T cell receptor (beta chain) has a single count. The ends lost 2 bases at V and 10 bases at J; junction bases unmatched: 13. The CDR3 runs to 15 residues. Germline values: CDR1 MGHRA, CDR2 YSYEKL. Original processing notes: It was from reference gene primer amplification that nucleated cell counts were estimated. Data came from immunoSEQ multiplex PCR; TCRdb stores just in-frame clones and leaves some out. The V and J calls and clone size come from that table; D and trimming were worked out from the DNA. The data hold around 300,000 clones, with 70% to 90% observed a single time. The data were taken from a study of blood T cell repertoires in COVID-19. About the research overall: The origin of the acute and convalescent COVID-19 samples was the United States, Italy and Spain. PBMCs, B-cell-depleted T cells, or T cells were the source of the cDNA or gDNA that made up the material.

The chain couples TRBV4-1 to TRBJ1-1; 7 positions match TRBD1. The sequence came from a woman in her 70s with acute or convalescent COVID-19. Sequenced: peripheral blood. In nucleotides, the CDR3 is TGCGCCAGCAGCCAACCCCGGGACAGATACCGGCGAGCTTTCTTT. Its translation: CASSQPRDRYRRAFF.